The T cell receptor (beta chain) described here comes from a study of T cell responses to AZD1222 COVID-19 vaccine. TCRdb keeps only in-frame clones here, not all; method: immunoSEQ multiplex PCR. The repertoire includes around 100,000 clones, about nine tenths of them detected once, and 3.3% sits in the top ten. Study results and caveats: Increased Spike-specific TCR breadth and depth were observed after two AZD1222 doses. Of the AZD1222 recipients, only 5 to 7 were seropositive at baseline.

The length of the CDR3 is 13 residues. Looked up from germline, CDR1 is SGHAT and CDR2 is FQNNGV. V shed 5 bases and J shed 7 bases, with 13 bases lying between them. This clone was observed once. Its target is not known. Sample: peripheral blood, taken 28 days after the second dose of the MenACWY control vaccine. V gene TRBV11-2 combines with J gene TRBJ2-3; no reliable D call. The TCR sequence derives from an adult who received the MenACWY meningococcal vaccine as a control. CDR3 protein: CASSPLVTHTQYF. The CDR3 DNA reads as TGTGCCAGCAGCCCTTTAGTTACGCATACGCAGTATTTT. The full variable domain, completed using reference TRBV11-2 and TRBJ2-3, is EAGVAQSPRYKIIEKRQSVAFWCNPISGHATLYWYQQILGQGPKLLIQFQNNGVVDDSQLPKDRFSAERLKGVDSTLKIQPAKLEDSAVYLCASSPLVTHTQYFGPGTRLTVL.